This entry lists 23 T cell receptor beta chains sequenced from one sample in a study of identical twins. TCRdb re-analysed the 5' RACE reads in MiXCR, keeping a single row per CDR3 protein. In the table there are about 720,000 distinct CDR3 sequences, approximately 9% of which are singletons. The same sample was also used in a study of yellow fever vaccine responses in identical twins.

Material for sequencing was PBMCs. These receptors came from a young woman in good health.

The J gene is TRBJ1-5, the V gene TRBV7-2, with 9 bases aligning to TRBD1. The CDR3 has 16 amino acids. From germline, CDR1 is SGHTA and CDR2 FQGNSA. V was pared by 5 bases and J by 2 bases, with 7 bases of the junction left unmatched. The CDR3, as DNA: TGTGCCAGCAGCCCTCGGACAGGGGAAGGCAATCAGCCCCAGCATTTT. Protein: CASSPRTGEGNQPQHF.

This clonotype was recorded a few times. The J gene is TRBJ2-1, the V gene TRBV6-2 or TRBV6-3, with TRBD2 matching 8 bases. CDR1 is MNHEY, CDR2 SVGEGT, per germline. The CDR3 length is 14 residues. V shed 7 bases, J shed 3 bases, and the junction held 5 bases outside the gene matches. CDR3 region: CASTGGLDYNEQFF. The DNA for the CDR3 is TGTGCCAGCACCGGGGGACTAGACTACAATGAGCAGTTCTTC.

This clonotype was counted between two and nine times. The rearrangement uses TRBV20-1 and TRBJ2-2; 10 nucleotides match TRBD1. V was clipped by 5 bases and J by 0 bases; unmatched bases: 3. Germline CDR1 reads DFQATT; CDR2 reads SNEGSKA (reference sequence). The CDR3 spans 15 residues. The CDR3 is CSARQGAANTGELFF. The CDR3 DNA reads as TGCAGTGCTCGACAGGGGGCTGCGAACACCGGGGAGCTGTTTTTT.

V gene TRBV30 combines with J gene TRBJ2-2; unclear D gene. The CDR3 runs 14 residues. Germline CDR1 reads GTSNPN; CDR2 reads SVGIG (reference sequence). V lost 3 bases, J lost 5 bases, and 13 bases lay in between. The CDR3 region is CAWSHPVGTGELFF. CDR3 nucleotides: TGTGCCTGGAGCCATCCCGTGGGAACCGGGGAGCTGTTTTTT.

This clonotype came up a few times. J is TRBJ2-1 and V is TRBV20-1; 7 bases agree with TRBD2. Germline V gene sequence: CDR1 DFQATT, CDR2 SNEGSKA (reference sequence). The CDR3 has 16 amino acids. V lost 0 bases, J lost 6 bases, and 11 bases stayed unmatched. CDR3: CSARDLGGGPPNEQFF. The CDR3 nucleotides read TGCAGTGCTAGAGATCTGGGCGGGGGTCCCCCCAATGAGCAGTTCTTC.

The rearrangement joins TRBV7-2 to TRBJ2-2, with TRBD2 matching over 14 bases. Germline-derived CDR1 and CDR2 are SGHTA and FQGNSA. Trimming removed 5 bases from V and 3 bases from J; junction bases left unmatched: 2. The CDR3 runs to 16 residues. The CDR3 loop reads CASSRTSGGYTGELFF. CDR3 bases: TGTGCCAGCAGCCGGACTAGCGGGGGGTACACCGGGGAGCTGTTTTTT. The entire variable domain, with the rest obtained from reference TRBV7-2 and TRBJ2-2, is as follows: GAGVSQSPSNKVTEKGKDVELRCDPISGHTALYWYRQSLGQGLEFLIYFQGNSAPDKSGLPSDRFSAERTGGSVSTLTIQRTQQEDSAVYLCASSRTSGGYTGELFFGEGSRLTVL.

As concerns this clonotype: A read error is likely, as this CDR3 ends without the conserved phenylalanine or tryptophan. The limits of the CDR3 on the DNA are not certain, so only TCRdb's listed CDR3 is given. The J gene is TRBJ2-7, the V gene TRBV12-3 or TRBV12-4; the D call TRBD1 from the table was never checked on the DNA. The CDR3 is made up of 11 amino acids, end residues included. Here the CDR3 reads CASRRDRPPSS.

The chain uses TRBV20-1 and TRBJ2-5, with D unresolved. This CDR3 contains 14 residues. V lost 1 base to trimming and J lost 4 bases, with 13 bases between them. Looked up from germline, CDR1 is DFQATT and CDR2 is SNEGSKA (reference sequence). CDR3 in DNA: TGCAGTGCTAGAGTAGTTAGGCAGTCAGAGACCCAGTACTTC. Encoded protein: CSARVVRQSETQYF.

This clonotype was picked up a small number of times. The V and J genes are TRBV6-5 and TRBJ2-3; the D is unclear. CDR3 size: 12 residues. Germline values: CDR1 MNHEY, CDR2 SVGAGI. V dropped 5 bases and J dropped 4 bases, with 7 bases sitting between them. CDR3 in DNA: TGTGCCAGCAGTGAGGCCGCAGATACGCAGTATTTT. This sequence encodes CASSEAADTQYF.

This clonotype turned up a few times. CDR3 in amino acids: CASSLGTVAGNYEQYF. CDR3 in DNA: TGCGCCAGCAGCTTGGGGACTGTAGCGGGAAACTACGAGCAGTACTTC. This chain links TRBV5-1 with TRBJ2-7, with 8 bases lining up with TRBD2. The trim removed 0 bases at V and 3 bases at J, leaving 8 bases unmatched. Germline V gene lookup returns CDR1 SGHRS and CDR2 YFSETQ. This CDR3 spans 16 amino acids.

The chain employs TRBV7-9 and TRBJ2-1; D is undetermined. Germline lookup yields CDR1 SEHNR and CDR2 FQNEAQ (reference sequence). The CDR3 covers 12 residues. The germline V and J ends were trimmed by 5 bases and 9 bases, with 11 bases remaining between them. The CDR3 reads CASSSPTPEQFF. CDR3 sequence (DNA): TGTGCCAGCAGCAGTCCAACCCCTGAGCAGTTCTTC.

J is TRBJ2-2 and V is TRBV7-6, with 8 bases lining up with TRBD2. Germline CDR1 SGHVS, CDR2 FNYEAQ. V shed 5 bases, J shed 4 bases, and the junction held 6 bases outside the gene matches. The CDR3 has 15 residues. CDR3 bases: TGTGCCAGCAGCGCCTCGGGGGGGGGCACCGGGGAGCTGTTTTTT. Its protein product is CASSASGGGTGELFF.

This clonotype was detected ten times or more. CDR3 region: CASSFSSGVGTDTQYF. The CDR3 coding sequence is TGCGCCAGCAGCTTCTCTAGCGGGGTGGGGACAGATACGCAGTATTTT. The rearrangement joins TRBV5-1 to TRBJ2-3, with TRBD2 matching 9 bases. The CDR3 is made up of 16 amino acids. V dropped 2 bases and J dropped 3; count of bases not matched to a gene: 7. CDR1 is SGHRS, CDR2 YFSETQ, per germline.

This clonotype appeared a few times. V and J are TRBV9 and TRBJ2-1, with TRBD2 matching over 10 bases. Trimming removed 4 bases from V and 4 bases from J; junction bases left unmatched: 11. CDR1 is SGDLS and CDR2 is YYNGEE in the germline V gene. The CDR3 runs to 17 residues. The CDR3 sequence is CASSPGNSGGLYNEQFF. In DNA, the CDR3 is TGTGCCAGCAGCCCCGGGAATAGCGGGGGGTTGTACAATGAGCAGTTCTTC.

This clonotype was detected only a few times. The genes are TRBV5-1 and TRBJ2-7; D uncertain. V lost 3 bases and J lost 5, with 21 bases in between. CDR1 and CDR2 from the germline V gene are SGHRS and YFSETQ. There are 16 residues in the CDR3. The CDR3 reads CASSSQSADLPNEQYF. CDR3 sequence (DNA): TGCGCCAGCAGCTCCCAATCAGCCGACTTACCCAACGAGCAGTACTTC.

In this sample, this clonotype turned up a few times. CDR3 sequence reads: CSATPGTGAKETQYF. CDR3 sequence (DNA): TGCAGCGCGACCCCTGGGACAGGGGCCAAAGAGACCCAGTACTTC. J is TRBJ2-5 and V is TRBV29-1, with TRBD1 matching over 10 bases. After removal of 7 bases from V and 3 bases from J, the junction contained 11 bases not matched to a gene. Germline CDR1 is SQVTM and CDR2 is ANQGSEA. CDR3 length: 15 residues.

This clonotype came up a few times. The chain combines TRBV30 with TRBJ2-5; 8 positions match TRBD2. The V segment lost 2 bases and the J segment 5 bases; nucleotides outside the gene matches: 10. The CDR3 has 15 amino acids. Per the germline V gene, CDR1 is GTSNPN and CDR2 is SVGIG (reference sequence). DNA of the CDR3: TGTGCCTGGAGTCCGCGGACTAGCCTGGGGGAGACCCAGTACTTC. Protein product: CAWSPRTSLGETQYF.

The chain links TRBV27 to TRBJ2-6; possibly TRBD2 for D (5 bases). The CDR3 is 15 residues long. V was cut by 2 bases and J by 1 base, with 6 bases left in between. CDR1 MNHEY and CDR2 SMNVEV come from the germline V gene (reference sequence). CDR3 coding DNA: TGTGCCAGCAGTTTAAGGGAGTCTGGGGCCAACGTCCTGACTTTC. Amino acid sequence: CASSLRESGANVLTF.

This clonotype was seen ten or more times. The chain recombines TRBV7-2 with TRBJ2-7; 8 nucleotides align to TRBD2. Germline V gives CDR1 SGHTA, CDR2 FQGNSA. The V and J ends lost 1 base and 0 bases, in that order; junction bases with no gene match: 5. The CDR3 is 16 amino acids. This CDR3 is CASSLGATSVSYEQYF. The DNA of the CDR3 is TGTGCCAGCAGCTTAGGAGCGACTAGCGTCTCCTACGAGCAGTACTTC.

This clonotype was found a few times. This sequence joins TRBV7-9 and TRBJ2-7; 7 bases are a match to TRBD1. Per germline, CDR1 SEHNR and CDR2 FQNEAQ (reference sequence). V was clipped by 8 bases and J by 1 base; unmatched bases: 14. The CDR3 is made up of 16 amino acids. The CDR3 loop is CASLPETGTVSYEQYF. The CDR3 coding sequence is TGTGCCAGCCTCCCGGAGACCGGGACAGTGTCCTACGAGCAGTACTTC.

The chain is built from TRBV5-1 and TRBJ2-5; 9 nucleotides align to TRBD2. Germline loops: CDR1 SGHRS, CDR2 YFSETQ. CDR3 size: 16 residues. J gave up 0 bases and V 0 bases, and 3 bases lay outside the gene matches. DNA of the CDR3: TGCGCCAGCAGCTTGGTGATAGCGGGGGACCAAGAGACCCAGTACTTC. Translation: CASSLVIAGDQETQYF.

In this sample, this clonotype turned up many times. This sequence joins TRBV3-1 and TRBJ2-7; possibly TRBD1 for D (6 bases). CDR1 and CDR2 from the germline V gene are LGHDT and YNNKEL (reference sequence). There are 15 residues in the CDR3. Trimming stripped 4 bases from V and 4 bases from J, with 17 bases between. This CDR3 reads CASSLSDRYRYEQYF. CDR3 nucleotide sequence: TGTGCCAGCAGCCTCTCAGACAGGTATCGATACGAGCAGTACTTC.

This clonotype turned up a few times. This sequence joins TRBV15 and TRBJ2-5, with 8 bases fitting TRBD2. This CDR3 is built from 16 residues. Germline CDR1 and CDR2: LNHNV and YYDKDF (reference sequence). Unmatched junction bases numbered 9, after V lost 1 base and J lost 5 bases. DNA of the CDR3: TGTGCCACCAGCAGAGCGGAAAGCGGGGGCAGGGAGACCCAGTACTTC. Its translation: CATSRAESGGRETQYF. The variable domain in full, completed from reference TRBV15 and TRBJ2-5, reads DAMVIQNPRYQVTQFGKPVTLSCSQTLNHNVMYWYQQKSSQAPKLLFHYYDKDFNNEADTPDNFQSRRPNTSFCFLDIRSPGLGDTAMYLCATSRAESGGRETQYFGPGTRLLVL.